What follows is one TCR beta chain and its context. The antigen it binds to is not known. Within one base of it there is no much larger clone, and no base qualities were kept. The data are from a study of Ad26.COV2.S vaccination and SARS-CoV-2 variants (dated by TCRdb to the early 2020s). About the investigation overall: Donors in the vaccine arm were drawn from COV1001, a phase I-IIa trial of Ad26.COV2.S in healthy adults that was multicentre, randomized, double-blind and placebo-controlled. Investigators remained blinded to trial group allocation during experiments and outcome assessment. Trial participants were randomized into five groups of five, in which low-dose or high-dose Ad26.COV2.S was given once or twice, or placebo was given on both occasions. TCRbeta repertoire sequencing served as the tool for gauging how specific and how broad the SARS-CoV-2-reactive T cell receptors were following Ad26.COV2.S vaccination. The TCR-sequenced set comprised around 30 samples: approximately 19 Ad26.COV2.S vaccine recipients, 5 placebo recipients and 8 SARS-CoV-2 convalescent individuals. Dosing of Ad26.COV2.S was intramuscular, at either 5x10^10 or 1x10^11 viral particles, delivered as one shot or as two shots spaced 56 days apart.

Looking up the germline V gene yields CDR1 KGHSH and CDR2 LQKENI. The CDR3 measures 15 amino acids from cysteine to phenylalanine. The DNA shown is the 45-base CDR3, in frame from base 1. Trimming removed 0 bases from V and 4 bases from J; the gene matches leave 1 base unexplained. The immunoSEQ Assay was used to sequence TCRbeta CDR3 regions. After extraction, genomic DNA underwent amplification by bias-controlled multiplex PCR, followed by high-throughput sequencing. From the authors' description of their analysis: To quantify the absolute abundance of every unique TCRbeta CDR3 region, sequences were collapsed and filtered. T cell fraction was estimated by normalizing TCRbeta template counts to usable DNA, which was measured by amplifying reference genes present in all nucleated cells. Repertoire TCRs were annotated as SARS-CoV-2-specific by exact matching of V gene, CDR3 amino acid sequence and J gene to a known reactive TCR set. MIRA supplied the reference SARS-CoV-2 TCR set, which was filtered for enrichment in COVID-19-positive ImmuneCODE repertoires so that public or cross-reactive TCRs were removed. Based on the MIRA antigens, annotated TCRs were further analysed at the level of specific ORF or position within ORF. Breadth was defined as annotated unique rearrangements over total unique productive rearrangements; depth was the summed frequency of those rearrangements. Two-sided Wilcoxon rank-sum tests were applied when comparing TCR breadth between groups. Drawn from immuneACCESS, this table holds only the in-frame rearrangements with V and J called that TCRdb kept. Clones are partly lost; checked studies trace under half to an unresolved V gene and leave the rest unexplained. V and J calls plus clone size are reproduced from that table; the DNA served to infer D and trimming. This sample holds approximately 340,000 clones; 80% to 90% were observed only once. The leading ten clones occupy roughly 3.5% of the sample.

Sample treatment or condition, as interpreted from the label and publication: some 19 received Ad26.COV2.S at low or high dose, single or two shots; roughly 5 received placebo; per-sample allocation not given. For vaccine and placebo recipients, the sequenced repertoires came from samples collected on day 63 after the first injection. Cohort 1b enrolled about two dozen adults aged 18-55 years at a single site in Boston, USA, between 29 July and 7 August 2020. As a vaccine, Ad26.COV2.S was a replication-incompetent adenovirus type 26 vector that expressed a prefusion-stabilized SARS-CoV-2 spike protein derived from the original Wuhan strain. Findings and caveats that apply to the study as a whole: Vaccine and placebo recipients had comparable non-spike TCR breadth, which fits with the vaccine containing only spike. The authors noted that the TCR breadth and depth analyses may have underestimated total T cell responses. Comparing responses between vaccine doses or regimens was not something the study was powered to do. Compared with placebo recipients, Ad26.COV2.S recipients showed higher spike-specific TCR breadth (P = 0.0014). After vaccination, spike-specific CD8+ and CD4+ T cell responses were reported to show substantial breadth.

The TCR comes from a person between 18 and 59 years old who received the Ad26.COV2.S COVID-19 vaccine or a placebo. The source was peripheral blood, collected in a trial of Ad26.COV2.S vaccine versus placebo. This chain joins TRBV18 to TRBJ2-1; 9 central nucleotides agree with TRBD1. The encoded CDR3 is CASSPPGTGYNEQFF. The DNA reads as follows: TGTGCCAGCTCACCACCGGGGACAGGGTACAATGAGCAGTTCTTC.